This entry lists 8 T cell receptor beta chains sequenced from one sample in a study of T cells in localized non-small cell lung cancer. Profiled with immunoSEQ multiplex PCR; TCRdb holds only in-frame clones, not every one. The repertoire holds about 1,800 clones, with 25% to 30% as singletons. The specimen was lung tumor tissue, collected before any cancer treatment. The source of these receptors is a woman between 35 and 75 years old with stage I lung adenocarcinoma.

The sample holds a few counts of this clone. The chain uses TRBV9 and TRBJ2-1; 9 nucleotides match TRBD1. Germline V gene data show CDR1 as SGDLS and CDR2 as YYNGEE. V was pared by 4 bases and J by 3 bases, with 8 bases of the junction left unmatched. This CDR3 has 16 residues. CDR3 coding DNA: TGTGCCAGCAGCCCCGCCGGGACAGGGATCTACAATGAGCAGTTCTTC. Translated, it gives CASSPAGTGIYNEQFF.

This clone has just a few counts. The V call is TRBV11-3, the J call TRBJ1-4; 7 nucleotides align to TRBD1. Germline-derived CDR1 and CDR2 are SGHNT and YENEEA. V dropped 5 bases and J dropped 7; count of bases not matched to a gene: 16. CDR3 length: 17 amino acids. The CDR3 loop reads CASSQGRGQSNGEKLFF. In DNA form, the CDR3 reads TGTGCCAGCAGCCAGGGTAGGGGACAGAGTAACGGTGAAAAACTGTTTTTT.

The chain employs TRBV19 and TRBJ2-3; 7 nucleotides match TRBD2. The germline V gene encodes CDR1 LNHDA and CDR2 SQIVND (reference sequence). Losses at the gene ends were 2 bases for V and 0 bases for J; bases not matched to a gene: 14. This CDR3 contains 19 residues. CDR3 residues: CASSITSPLAVTSTDTQYF. CDR3 nucleotides: TGTGCCAGTAGTATAACCTCCCCTCTAGCGGTCACTAGCACAGATACGCAGTATTTT.

The sample holds a few counts of this clone. This rearrangement joins TRBV11-3 to TRBJ2-7; D is perhaps TRBD2 (6 bases). Deletions cut 5 bases from V and 0 bases from J, with 11 bases between. The CDR3 runs to 14 residues. Germline CDR1 and CDR2: SGHNT and YENEEA. DNA of the CDR3: TGTGCCAGCAGCCCCGGAGGGGTCTCCTACGAGCAGTACTTC. It specifies CASSPGGVSYEQYF.

This chain links TRBV9 with TRBJ1-6; 7 bases agree with TRBD1. Germline CDR1 is SGDLS and CDR2 is YYNGEE. The ends lost 0 bases at V and 8 bases at J; junction bases unmatched: 8. This CDR3 has 16 residues. CDR3 residues: CASSVAVRGRDSPLHF. The DNA for the CDR3 is TGTGCCAGCAGCGTAGCGGTAAGGGGGCGCGATTCACCCCTCCACTTT.

The chain links TRBV30 to TRBJ1-1; D unclear. The V gene's germline CDR1 is GTSNPN and CDR2 SVGIG (reference sequence). CDR3 length equals 12 residues. Trimming shortened V by 3 bases and J by 5 bases, and 10 bases separated the two germline ends. The CDR3 DNA reads TGTGCCTGGAGCGTTGGAGGGACTGAAGCTTTCTTT. Protein sequence: CAWSVGGTEAFF.

The genes are TRBV30 and TRBJ1-5; 7 positions agree with TRBD1. This CDR3 has 15 amino acids. V lost 0 bases to trimming and J lost 6 bases; unmatched junction nucleotides: 8. Looked up from germline, CDR1 is GTSNPN and CDR2 is SVGIG (reference sequence). CDR3 bases: TGTGCCTGGAGTGTACGGACAGGTCGGACTCAGCCCCAGCATTTT. Protein sequence: CAWSVRTGRTQPQHF. Filled out from reference TRBV30 and TRBJ1-5, the complete variable domain reads SQTIHQWPATLVQPVGSPLSLECTVEGTSNPNLYWYRQAAGRGLQLLFYSVGIGQISSEVPQNLSASRPQDRQFILSSKKLLLSDSGFYLCAWSVRTGRTQPQHFGDGTRLSIL.

The chain links TRBV5-1 to TRBJ2-2, with D uncertain. The CDR3 extends over 14 amino acids. V was shortened by 1 base and J by 4 bases, with 8 bases between the two germline ends. Per germline, CDR1 SGHRS and CDR2 YFSETQ. The CDR3 sequence is CASSLIGSTGELFF. The CDR3 nucleotides are TGCGCCAGCAGCTTGATCGGAAGCACCGGGGAGCTGTTTTTT.